The clone carrying this T cell receptor beta chain was recorded only once. This record belongs to a study of technical replicates of blood from a few donors. Produced via immunoSEQ multiplex PCR; TCRdb's table is partial and in-frame only. Of 60,000 to 80,000 clones listed, nearly 90% are singletons. The V and J ends lost 0 bases and 7 bases, in that order; junction bases with no gene match: 4. The CDR3 consists of 15 residues. CDR1 is SGDLS and CDR2 is YYNGEE in the germline V gene. This TCR was sampled from a human donor in good health. Some clones in this sample may be carry-over from other donors' samples. This chain uses TRBV9 with TRBJ2-1, with 10 bases fitting TRBD1. The sequenced sample consisted of PBMCs. In DNA form, the CDR3 reads TGTGCCAGCAGCGTAGAAAGGACAGGGGGGAATGAGCAGTTCTTC. Translated, it gives CASSVERTGGNEQFF.